This record looks at one TCR beta chain sequence and its context. What this receptor recognizes is not known. Per-base qualities were not stored, and no clone one base away is much larger. The germline V gene yields SGHTA for CDR1 and FQGNSA for CDR2. After removal of 4 bases from V and 4 bases from J, the junction retains 8 bases not matched to a gene. The CDR3 goes from the cysteine to the phenylalanine over 18 residues. The sequence is cut down to CDR3 DNA, 54 bases in frame from base 1. This entry comes from a study of blood T cell repertoires in COVID-19 (dated by TCRdb to the early 2020s). Study-wide context: The collaborator samples originated in the United States, Italy and Spain and spanned the acute and convalescent phases of COVID-19. The prospective study material was composed of cDNA or gDNA derived from T cells, B-cell-depleted T cells, or PBMCs. Subjects who had been exposed to COVID-19, were actively infected with it, or had recovered from it provided the deeply sampled blood TCRbeta repertoires that made up the dataset. A freely available public database, intended as a resource for researchers studying the immune response to SARS-CoV-2, is where the repertoires were released. The samples were drawn from two sources: the first 160 participants of the ongoing ImmuneRACE study, and about 1,300 subjects contributed by 6 global collaborators. Nearly every sample came with metadata listing a de-identified subject ID, COVID-19 status, age in years and sex. HLA class I and class II types, where available, came from metadata supplied by the sample provider rather than from assay-based typing. Overall results and qualifications from the work: The amount of clinical and demographic metadata varied by source and participant and was provided uncurated.

The immunoSEQ Assay, a bias-controlled multiplex PCR, was used to amplify TCRbeta CDR3 regions from genomic DNA. The study's own analysis went as follows. Nucleated cell counts per sample were estimated from amplification of reference gene primers within the assay. To quantify the absolute abundance of each unique TCRbeta CDR3 rearrangement, sequence reads were collapsed and filtered. For each sample, productive Simpson clonality was calculated as the square root of Simpson's diversity index across productive rearrangements. Entries here come from immuneACCESS through TCRdb and include only in-frame sequences with V and J called. Some clones fail to appear in such tables; in the studies checked, an unresolved V gene covers under half of the shortfall, and the cause of the remainder is unknown. The DNA gave D and trimming, while V, J and clone size come from that table. The sample table lists around 110,000 clones, about 82% of them with a count of one. The top ten clonotypes cover 16% of the sample.

Whole blood was collected in K2EDTA tubes by collaborating institutions according to the institutions' own protocols. For TCRbeta analysis, collaborator samples were shipped as frozen whole blood, as isolated PBMCs, or as DNA extracted from either sample type. Material for sequencing was peripheral blood. The origin of this receptor is a man between 60 and 75 years old with active or convalescent COVID-19. The sequence is built from TRBV7-2 and TRBJ2-2; TRBD2 matches 14 bases in the middle. The DNA sequence reads TGTGCCAGCAGCTCTGGGACTAGCGGGAGTCCTGGCACCGGGGAGCTGTTTTTT. Its protein reads: CASSSGTSGSPGTGELFF.